The 17 T cell receptor beta chains in this list originate from one sample, sequenced in a study of T cells in Graves' hyperthyroidism and ophthalmopathy. TCR beta CDR3 sequences were amplified from RNA transcripts. Researchers ran a first-round RT-PCR on the TCR CDR3 using the HTBI primer set. TCRdb analysed the multiplex PCR reads with MiXCR anew, one entry per CDR3 protein. The sample carries more than 300,000 distinct CDR3 sequences, approximately 13% recorded once. The sample consisted of blood. Receptor source: an older woman with Graves' hyperthyroidism.

There are many counts of this clonotype. V is TRBV5-6 and J is TRBJ2-5; the match to TRBD1 covers 7 bases. V lost 5 bases and J lost 2; bases outside the gene matches: 6. The CDR3 totals 14 residues. Germline assignment: CDR1 SGHDT and CDR2 YYEEEE. The CDR3 coding sequence is TGTGCCAGCAGTTTCATGGACAGGCAAGAGACCCAGTACTTC. Translating it yields CASSFMDRQETQYF.

This chain joins TRBV10-3 and TRBJ2-1, with 8 bases fitting TRBD2. V shed 6 bases, J shed 3 bases, and the junction held 7 bases outside the gene matches. The germline V gene has CDR1 ENHRY and CDR2 SYGVKD. This CDR3 region has 15 residues. As DNA, the CDR3 is TGTGCCATCAGAGATAGCGGGACCAGCTACAATGAGCAGTTCTTC. Translating it yields CAIRDSGTSYNEQFF.

At least ten counts were recorded for this clonotype. V and J are TRBV2 and TRBJ1-1; 7 bases align to TRBD1. This CDR3 contains 13 residues. Germline V gives CDR1 SNHLY, CDR2 FYNNEI. The V gene end was trimmed by 6 bases and the J gene end by 7 bases; junction bases not matched to a gene: 8. Written as DNA, the CDR3 is TGTGCCAGCAGGTCACAGGGGCAAGGTGAAGCTTTCTTT. Translated, it gives CASRSQGQGEAFF.

This clonotype was seen at least ten times. The CDR3 nucleotides read TGTGCCAGCAGCTTAGACGGCGAAGCTTTCTTT. This gives the protein CASSLDGEAFF. The rearrangement joins TRBV11-3 to TRBJ1-1; no clear D gene. With 0 bases removed from V and 8 bases from J, the gap between germline ends came to 4 bases. In germline, CDR1 is SGHNT, CDR2 YENEEA. This CDR3 region has 11 residues.

There are many counts of this clonotype. The chain employs TRBV20-1 and TRBJ2-5; D remains ambiguous. V lost 3 bases and J 5 bases, leaving 7 bases between the germline ends. Germline-derived CDR1 and CDR2 are DFQATT and SNEGSKA (reference sequence). This CDR3 spans 11 amino acids. CDR3 in amino acids: CSARALETQYF. Here the CDR3 DNA reads TGCAGTGCTAGGGCCCTGGAGACCCAGTACTTC.

This clonotype came up many times. CDR3 sequence reads: CSARGAGGAYEQYF. The DNA of the CDR3 is TGCAGTGCTAGGGGAGCGGGTGGGGCCTACGAGCAGTACTTC. The chain joins TRBV20-1 to TRBJ2-7; D possibly corresponds to TRBD2 (6 bases). The ends were cut back, 3 bases at V and 2 bases at J, with 14 bases in the middle. The CDR3 runs to 14 residues. Looked up from germline, CDR1 is DFQATT and CDR2 is SNEGSKA (reference sequence).

As regards this clonotype: Since a much larger clone is just one base distant, this may be a read error. This rearrangement joins TRBV18 to TRBJ1-1; D uncertain. CDR1 KGHSH and CDR2 LQKENI come from the germline V gene. The CDR3 contains 13 residues. The DNA for the CDR3 is TGTGCCAGCTCACAGGACGGGAACACTAAAGCTTTCTTT. This encodes CASSQDGNTKAFF.

This clonotype was seen repeatedly, ten times or more. The genes are TRBV27 and TRBJ2-7, with a weak D call TRBD2 (5 bases). CDR3 size: 13 residues. V lost 3 bases to trimming and J lost 6 bases, with 12 bases between them. Germline V gene lookup returns CDR1 MNHEY and CDR2 SMNVEV (reference sequence). CDR3 in DNA: TGTGCCAGCAGTTTGTCGTCGAGGGTCGAGCAGTACTTC. It yields the protein CASSLSSRVEQYF.

This clonotype was observed a handful of times. CDR3: CSAGSGPRTYNSPLHF. The DNA for the CDR3 is TGCAGTGCTGGCTCGGGGCCGCGTACCTATAATTCACCCCTCCACTTT. The chain recombines TRBV20-1 with TRBJ1-6; possibly TRBD1 for D (5 bases). CDR1 and CDR2 from the germline V gene are DFQATT and SNEGSKA (reference sequence). The CDR3 spans 16 residues. Trimming took off 5 bases at V and 2 bases at J, with 16 bases between the two ends.

This clonotype was observed at least ten times. The chain links TRBV7-8 to TRBJ2-7; the D is unclear. The V end was cut by 4 bases, the J end by 0 bases, with 10 bases between. CDR3 length: 14 amino acids. Germline-derived CDR1 and CDR2 are SGHVS and FQNEAQ. In DNA, the CDR3 is TGTGCCAGCAGCTATAGGGCGGACTCCTACGAGCAGTACTTC. Translation: CASSYRADSYEQYF.

This clonotype showed up just a few times. J is TRBJ2-2 and V is TRBV28, with TRBD1 identical over 7 bases. This CDR3 is 16 amino acids long. J gave up 1 base and V 3 bases, and 5 bases lay outside the gene matches. CDR1 MDHEN and CDR2 SYDVKM come from the germline V gene. This CDR3 reads CASSLRQGLNTGELFF. The CDR3, as DNA: TGTGCCAGCAGTTTGAGACAGGGCTTGAACACCGGGGAGCTGTTTTTT.

The table lists this clonotype with a few counts. The chain has TRBV6-1 and TRBJ2-7; D uncertain. CDR1 MNHNS and CDR2 SASEGT come from the germline V gene. This CDR3 comprises 14 residues. The V and J ends lost 6 bases and 6 bases respectively, with 18 bases between them. In DNA form, the CDR3 reads TGTGCCAGCAGCCTCGGATCCATAGTAGGCGAGCAGTACTTC. Amino acids: CASSLGSIVGEQYF.

This clonotype was detected a few times. This sequence joins TRBV3-1 and TRBJ1-2; 9 bases are a match to TRBD1. The J segment lost 4 bases and the V segment lost 0 bases, leaving 3 bases of the junction unmatched. This CDR3 region has 15 residues. Germline V gene sequence: CDR1 LGHDT, CDR2 YNNKEL (reference sequence). The CDR3 DNA reads TGTGCCAGCAGCCAAGAAGGACAGGGGATCTATGGCTACACCTTC. Translated, it gives CASSQEGQGIYGYTF.

This clonotype was seen repeatedly, ten times or more. The CDR3 coding sequence is TGCAGTGCTAGCAGGGGCGGGATCTACGAGCAGTACTTC. Encoded protein: CSASRGGIYEQYF. J is TRBJ2-7 and V is TRBV20-1; D is perhaps TRBD1 or TRBD2 (6 bases each). The CDR3 runs to 13 residues. The germline gives CDR1 DFQATT, CDR2 SNEGSKA (reference sequence). V gave up 3 bases and J gave up 3 bases, with 12 bases separating them.

This clonotype was seen ten or more times. The V call is TRBV20-1, the J call TRBJ2-3; 7 positions match TRBD2. Germline values: CDR1 DFQATT, CDR2 SNEGSKA (reference sequence). The CDR3 covers 14 residues. The V segment lost 7 bases and the J segment 0 bases; nucleotides outside the gene matches: 7. Here the CDR3 reads CSVPPGGSTDTQYF. CDR3 nucleotide sequence: TGCAGTGTTCCTCCGGGGGGAAGCACAGATACGCAGTATTTT.

This clonotype was recorded many times. This chain connects TRBV20-1 to TRBJ2-7; the match to TRBD2 covers 15 bases. The CDR3 is 15 amino acids. Trimming took 3 bases from V and 1 from J; bases not matched to a gene: 1. Germline CDR1 DFQATT, CDR2 SNEGSKA (reference sequence). The CDR3, as DNA: TGCAGTGCTAGGGGACTAGCGGGAGGTTCCTACGAGCAGTACTTC. It translates to CSARGLAGGSYEQYF.

The V and J genes are TRBV2 and TRBJ2-6; TRBD1 might be the D (6 bases). Germline assignment: CDR1 SNHLY and CDR2 FYNNEI. V dropped 6 bases and J dropped 0 bases, with 12 bases sitting between them. CDR3 length: 16 residues. The CDR3 loop is CASRRDTGSGANVLTF. The CDR3 DNA sequence: TGTGCCAGCAGGAGGGACACTGGCTCTGGGGCCAACGTCCTGACTTTC.